This entry lists 20 T cell receptor beta chains sequenced from one sample in a study of CD8 T cells in ankylosing spondylitis. TCRdb recomputed calls from the 5' RACE reads with MiXCR, one row per CDR3 protein. The table has around 300,000 distinct CDR3 sequences, roughly 15% seen once. The sample comprised blood, either unsorted or a sorted T cell fraction (not recorded which). These TCRs come from a male donor with ankylosing spondylitis or in good health (not recorded which).

This clonotype was detected only a few times. The V and J genes are TRBV12-3 or TRBV12-4 and TRBJ2-1; no firm D call. This CDR3 region has 13 residues. Trimming cost V 3 bases and J 9 bases, with 12 bases left between them. The CDR3 sequence: CASSLIGSIEQFF. CDR3 coding DNA: TGTGCCAGCAGTTTGATAGGGTCTATTGAGCAGTTCTTC.

This clonotype was observed at least ten times. This chain links TRBV2 with TRBJ1-5, with 8 bases fitting TRBD1. CDR1 and CDR2 from the germline V gene are SNHLY and FYNNEI. The CDR3 totals 14 residues. Trimming cost V 2 bases and J 8 bases; bases outside gene matches: 5. The CDR3 DNA reads as TGTGCCAGCAGTGAACCAGGGGGCGGGAAGCCCCAGCATTTT. Its protein is CASSEPGGGKPQHF.

In its sample, this clonotype was seen a few times. The chain carries TRBV5-1 and TRBJ1-5, with unresolved D. V lost 2 bases and J 5 bases, leaving 8 bases between the germline ends. The length of the CDR3 is 13 residues. Germline V gene data show CDR1 as SGHRS and CDR2 as YFSETQ. In DNA, the CDR3 is TGCGCCAGCAGCTTAATGGCGGATCAGCCCCAGCATTTT. The encoded protein is CASSLMADQPQHF.

This chain joins TRBV2 and TRBJ1-4; 7 bases are shared with TRBD1. Germline CDR1 and CDR2: SNHLY and FYNNEI. V shed 5 bases, J shed 0 bases, and the junction held 9 bases outside the gene matches. The CDR3 runs 17 residues. The CDR3, as DNA: TGTGCCAGCAGTTCGACAGGGAGGGGAGCAACTAATGAAAAACTGTTTTTT. Amino acid sequence: CASSSTGRGATNEKLFF.

This rearrangement joins TRBV3-1 to TRBJ2-7, with D possibly being TRBD1 (6 bases). This CDR3 spans 14 amino acids. From germline, CDR1 is LGHDT and CDR2 YNNKEL (reference sequence). Trimming took off 4 bases at V and 2 bases at J, with 12 bases between the two ends. CDR3 protein: CASSPPDRPYEQYF. As DNA, the CDR3 is TGTGCCAGCAGCCCCCCGGACAGACCCTACGAGCAGTACTTC.

The V call is TRBV11-2, the J call TRBJ1-1; tentative D call: TRBD1 (5 bases). The CDR3 is 15 amino acids. Germline CDR1 is SGHAT and CDR2 is FQNNGV. With 0 bases removed from V and 4 bases from J, the gap between germline ends came to 12 bases. CDR3 coding DNA: TGTGCCAGCAGCTTAGAGGGTACCGGGGGCACTGAAGCTTTCTTT. Amino acids: CASSLEGTGGTEAFF.

This clonotype was seen more than once but under ten times. The chain couples TRBV5-6 to TRBJ1-1; the D is unclear. CDR1 is SGHDT, CDR2 YYEEEE, per germline. CDR3 length: 14 amino acids. Deletions cut 1 base from V and 2 bases from J, with 9 bases between. The CDR3 here is CASSLYNLNTEAFF. The DNA for the CDR3 is TGTGCCAGCAGCTTGTATAATCTTAACACTGAAGCTTTCTTT.

This clonotype was detected only a few times. The chain recombines TRBV18 with TRBJ2-7, with D possibly called TRBD1 or TRBD2 (5 bases each). This CDR3 spans 15 amino acids. V was trimmed by 4 bases and J by 0 bases, leaving 13 bases between them. The germline gives CDR1 KGHSH, CDR2 LQKENI. CDR3 nucleotide sequence: TGTGCCAGCTCACTGTCGGGACGGAGCTCCTACGAGCAGTACTTC. As protein: CASSLSGRSSYEQYF.

The rearrangement uses TRBV13 and TRBJ2-7; D is unclear. The CDR3 consists of 15 residues. The V and J ends lost 5 bases and 2 bases respectively, with 16 bases between them. Germline V gene lookup returns CDR1 PRHDT and CDR2 FYEKMQ (reference sequence). The CDR3 coding sequence is TGTGCCAGCAGCAAGCCGGGCCTCCGGCCCTACGAGCAGTACTTC. It encodes CASSKPGLRPYEQYF.

In its sample, this clonotype was seen a few times. V usage is TRBV5-1 and J usage is TRBJ2-5; D remains ambiguous. With 0 bases removed from V and 5 bases from J, the gap between germline ends came to 8 bases. CDR1 and CDR2 from the germline V gene are SGHRS and YFSETQ. The CDR3 runs 13 residues. CDR3 sequence (DNA): TGCGCCAGCAGCTTGGGTCACGGGGAGACCCAGTACTTC. Translating it yields CASSLGHGETQYF.

This chain uses TRBV5-4 with TRBJ2-2, with 9 bases lining up with TRBD1. CDR1 SGHNT and CDR2 YYREEE come from the germline V gene (reference sequence). The CDR3 is made up of 16 amino acids. J was trimmed by 5 bases and V by 5 bases; bases with no gene match: 10. The CDR3 reads CASSPSTGGSTGELFF. Here the CDR3 DNA reads TGTGCCAGCAGTCCCTCGACAGGGGGGTCGACCGGGGAGCTGTTTTTT. The entire variable domain, with the rest obtained from reference TRBV5-4 and TRBJ2-2, is as follows: ETGVTQSPTHLIKTRGQQVTLRCSSQSGHNTVSWYQQALGQGPQFIFQYYREEENGRGNFPPRFSGLQFPNYSSELNVNALELDDSALYLCASSPSTGGSTGELFFGEGSRLTVL.

The chain uses TRBV20-1 and TRBJ1-3; D call uncertain. The V end lost 3 bases, the J end lost 0 bases, and 9 bases lay between the germline ends. In germline, CDR1 is DFQATT, CDR2 SNEGSKA (reference sequence). This CDR3 region has 14 residues. CDR3 coding DNA: TGCAGTGCTAGTCATCAAATCTCTGGAAACACCATATATTTT. This encodes CSASHQISGNTIYF.

The chain is built from TRBV18 and TRBJ2-7, with D tentatively TRBD1 or TRBD2 (6 bases each). Germline V gives CDR1 KGHSH, CDR2 LQKENI. Trimming took off 3 bases at V and 6 bases at J, with 15 bases between the two ends. The CDR3 length is 14 residues. The CDR3 spells CASSPPGDKSEQYF. CDR3 coding DNA: TGTGCCAGCTCACCTCCGGGGGACAAAAGCGAGCAGTACTTC. Full variable domain (remainder filled in from reference TRBV18 and TRBJ2-7): NAGVMQNPRHLVRRRGQEARLRCSPMKGHSHVYWYRQLPEEGLKFMVYLQKENIIDESGMPKERFSAEFPKEGPSILRIQQVVRGDSAAYFCASSPPGDKSEQYFGPGTRLTVT.

There are a few counts of this clonotype. The genes are TRBV12-3 or TRBV12-4 and TRBJ2-1; tentative D call: TRBD2 (5 bases). V lost 6 bases to trimming and J lost 3 bases, with 18 bases between them. The CDR3 covers 16 residues. The chain's CDR3 is CASSPGLAGGYNEQFF. The CDR3 coding sequence is TGTGCCAGCAGCCCCGGGTTGGCGGGCGGCTACAATGAGCAGTTCTTC.

J is TRBJ2-1 and V is TRBV7-2, with 12 bases that match TRBD2. Germline CDR1 SGHTA, CDR2 FQGNSA. Trimming cost V 0 bases and J 2 bases; bases outside gene matches: 5. This CDR3 has 18 residues. The CDR3 reads CASSLALAGGATYNEQFF. The CDR3 DNA follows: TGTGCCAGCAGCTTAGCACTAGCGGGGGGCGCTACCTACAATGAGCAGTTCTTC.

In this sample, this clonotype turned up a few times. V and J are TRBV29-1 and TRBJ1-2; possibly TRBD1 for D (5 bases). Germline V gives CDR1 SQVTM, CDR2 ANQGSEA. This CDR3 is 15 amino acids long. The germline V and J ends were trimmed by 4 bases and 3 bases, with 18 bases remaining between them. DNA for the CDR3: TGCAGCGTTGTGTCTTGGGTCAGGGAGGACTATGGCTACACCTTC. Amino acid sequence: CSVVSWVREDYGYTF. Based on the CDR3 plus reference TRBV29-1 and TRBJ1-2, the full variable domain is SAVISQKPSRDICQRGTSLTIQCQVDSQVTMMFWYRQQPGQSLTLIATANQGSEATYESGFVIDKFPISRPNLTFSTLTVSNMSPEDSSIYLCSVVSWVREDYGYTFGSGTRLTVV.

The CDR3 sequence is CASSSWTGGETQYF. CDR3 nucleotides: TGTGCCAGCAGCTCGTGGACAGGGGGAGAGACCCAGTACTTC. This chain connects TRBV5-4 to TRBJ2-5; TRBD1 aligns across 10 bases. In germline, CDR1 is SGHNT, CDR2 YYREEE (reference sequence). There are 14 residues in the CDR3. Trimming took 3 bases from V and 4 from J; bases not matched to a gene: 3.

The V and J genes are TRBV30 and TRBJ2-3; no firm D call. Germline CDR1 GTSNPN, CDR2 SVGIG (reference sequence). Between the trimmed V and J ends, which lost 1 base and 1 base, there was a span of 6 bases. The CDR3 is made up of 13 amino acids. The CDR3 here is CAWSEGGTDTQYF. CDR3 in DNA: TGTGCCTGGAGTGAAGGCGGCACAGATACGCAGTATTTT.

The rearrangement joins TRBV6-5 to TRBJ2-7; D remains unclear. V was pared by 2 bases and J by 6 bases, with 11 bases between. CDR1 is MNHEY and CDR2 is SVGAGI in the germline V gene. The CDR3 covers 13 residues. This CDR3 reads CASSYDPSGEQYF. For the CDR3, the DNA is TGTGCCAGCAGTTACGATCCTTCGGGCGAGCAGTACTTC.

In its sample, this clonotype was seen a few times. The V and J genes are TRBV10-3 and TRBJ2-1; 10 nucleotides line up with TRBD2. The germline V gene has CDR1 ENHRY and CDR2 SYGVKD. V was pared by 8 bases and J by 4 bases, with 5 bases of the junction left unmatched. The CDR3 is made up of 14 amino acids. CDR3 region: CAIGQAGGYNEQFF. CDR3 DNA: TGTGCCATCGGACAAGCGGGAGGGTACAATGAGCAGTTCTTC.